These T cell receptor beta chains were read from a single sample in a study of CD8+CD57+ T cells in acquired aplastic anemia. MiXCR, run by TCRdb on the reads, gives a single entry per CDR3 protein. Of about 190,000 distinct CDR3 sequences in the sample, roughly 56% were seen once. The sample was sorted CD4+, CD8+, or CD8+CD57+ T cells (not recorded which) from PBMCs. These receptors were taken from a human donor in good health, serving as a control. Each CDR3 is given with its conserved first and last residue. A D gene is named only where the DNA matches it firmly. Only part of the rows carry a size: once, few, many, or a class if the clone is expanded.

J gene,clone size,V gene,D gene,CDR3 DNA,CDR3 protein
TRBJ2-7,-,TRBV29-1,-,TGCAGCGTTTCCGATACCTACGAGCAGTACTTC,CSVSDTYEQYF
TRBJ1-6,once,TRBV10-3,-,TGTGCCATCAGTGACCCGGGAGCAGTCTATAATTCACCCCTCCACTTT,CAISDPGAVYNSPLHF
TRBJ2-3,-,TRBV29-1,-,TGCAGCGTTGACAGCCCTAGCACAGATACGCAGTATTTT,CSVDSPSTDTQYF
TRBJ1-5,many,TRBV5-1,TRBD1,TGCGCCAGCAGCCAAGGACAGGAGGGGCAGCCCCAGCATTTT,CASSQGQEGQPQHF
TRBJ1-2,few,TRBV7-9,TRBD1,TGCGCCAGCTGCTCGGGACAGGACTATGGCTACACCTTC,CASCSGQDYGYTF
TRBJ1-4,many,TRBV19,-,TGTGCCAGTAGTATCCGGACAGAAGGTAATGAAAAACTGTTTTTT,CASSIRTEGNEKLFF
TRBJ2-7,many,TRBV6-1,-,TGTGCCAGCAAGTTCACAGGGGAGGACTACGAGCAGTACTTC,CASKFTGEDYEQYF
TRBJ1-2,-,TRBV24-1,-,TGTGCCATCGAAAACGGGTTCAACTATGGCTACACCTTC,CAIENGFNYGYTF
TRBJ2-7,-,TRBV7-9,-,TGTGCCAGCAGCCAGCCCCCTTGGATCACGAGCTTC,CASSQPPWITSF
TRBJ2-3,once,TRBV10-2,TRBD2,TGCGCCAGCGCTCCGACTAGCGGGGGGGCGCTTACGCAGTATTTT,CASAPTSGGALTQYF
TRBJ2-1,many,TRBV2,TRBD2,TGTGCCAGCAGTGAAGAGGGGCGGGGGGTCCTGTTCTTC,CASSEEGRGVLFF
TRBJ2-2,many,TRBV7-3,-,TGTGCCAGCAGCCCCCTCGGTGGGGGAAACACCGGGGAGCTGTTTTTT,CASSPLGGGNTGELFF
TRBJ2-7,-,TRBV4-3,-,TGCGCCAGCAGCCAAGATTTATCGACGAGTGGGAAGCAGTACTTC,CASSQDLSTSGKQYF
TRBJ1-1,many,TRBV5-5,TRBD1,TGTGCCAGCAGCTTGGCCGGGACAGTGAACACTGAAGCTTTCTTT,CASSLAGTVNTEAFF
TRBJ2-1,-,TRBV20-1,TRBD2,TGCAGTGCTAGAGATTGGAGCGGGAGTAAGGATGAGCAGTTCTTC,CSARDWSGSKDEQFF
TRBJ2-5,-,TRBV7-2,TRBD2,TGTGCCAGCAGCTGGGGACTAGCGGGGAGGGAGACCCAGTACTTC,CASSWGLAGRETQYF
TRBJ2-1,-,TRBV5-6,-,TGTGCCAGCAGCTTGGGGGGAGGCTCCTACAATGAGCAGTTCTTC,CASSLGGGSYNEQFF
TRBJ1-1,many,TRBV28,-,TGTGCCAGCAGTTTTGGCAGGGGAGTCCAAGCTTTCTTT,CASSFGRGVQAFF
TRBJ1-1,-,TRBV15,-,TGTGCCACCAGCAGACCTAGGGCAGGGAGTACTGAAGCTTTCTTT,CATSRPRAGSTEAFF
TRBJ1-2,many,TRBV7-2,-,TGTGCCAGCAGCTTAGCCACGACAGAGACCTACTATGGCTACACCTTC,CASSLATTETYYGYTF
TRBJ1-2,many,TRBV12-5,-,TGTGCTAGTGCCCGGGAGGCAGGGCGACTCTATGGCTACACCTTC,CASAREAGRLYGYTF
TRBJ1-2,many,TRBV11-2,TRBD1,TGTGCCAGCAGCCCGACAGGGTTCTATGGCTACACCTTC,CASSPTGFYGYTF
TRBJ1-5,-,TRBV12-3/TRBV12-4,TRBD1,TGTGCCAGCAGTTTAACGACAGGGACCTATAGCAATCAGTCCCAGCATTTT,CASSLTTGTYSNQSQHF
TRBJ1-3,many,TRBV7-8,-,TGTGCCAGCAGCTTAGGGCGTGGGGTGGGTGATGCCTTT,CASSLGRGVGDAF
TRBJ1-1,-,TRBV12-3/TRBV12-4,-,TGTGCCAGCACCCCTGAGGGGGTCGGGGAGCGAGGGGCTTTCTTT,CASTPEGVGERGAFF
TRBJ1-6,few,TRBV10-3,-,TGTGCCATCAGTGAGTCAGGGTTCGGTTCACCCCTCCACTTT,CAISESGFGSPLHF
TRBJ2-2,many,TRBV10-3,-,TGTGCCATCAGTGAGTCGTTATCCATAAACACCGGGGAGCTGTTTTTT,CAISESLSINTGELFF
TRBJ1-6,-,TRBV2,-,TGTGCCAGCAGTGAAGCCACCGTCGGGACCCTCCACTTT,CASSEATVGTLHF
TRBJ2-7,-,TRBV12-3/TRBV12-4,TRBD2,TGTGCCAGCATCGCGGGACTAGCGGGGGGAGAGCAGTACTTC,CASIAGLAGGEQYF
TRBJ1-4,-,TRBV10-2,TRBD1,TGCGCCAGCTTGGGACAGGAGGGCGGTGAAAAACTGTTTTTT,CASLGQEGGEKLFF
TRBJ2-5,few,TRBV7-2,-,TGTGCCAGCGGGGAGACCCAGTACTTC,CASGETQYF
TRBJ1-6,many,TRBV30,-,TGTGCCAGCGGGCTGGGGCTTAATTCACCCCTCCACTTT,CASGLGLNSPLHF
TRBJ2-3,-,TRBV24-1,TRBD2,TGTGCCACCAGTGATTCTGGGACTAGCGTTACAGATACGCAGTATTTT,CATSDSGTSVTDTQYF
TRBJ1-6,-,TRBV7-2,TRBD1,TGTGCCAGCAGCTTCGGACAGGGCAATTCACCCCTCCACTTT,CASSFGQGNSPLHF
TRBJ2-2,-,TRBV2,-,TGTGCCAGCATCCAGTACACCGGGGAGCCGTTTTTT,CASIQYTGEPFF
TRBJ1-1,-,TRBV7-2,-,TGTGCCAGCACGAGGGTTGAAGCTTTCTTT,CASTRVEAFF
TRBJ1-6,-,TRBV7-2,-,TGTGCCAGCAGCTTACCCCTCCACTTT,CASSLPLHF
TRBJ1-2,-,TRBV12-3/TRBV12-4,TRBD1,TGTGCCAGCTCAGGGGGGGGCGGCGGCTACACCTTC,CASSGGGGGYTF
TRBJ2-3,-,TRBV6-4,TRBD1,TGTGCCATCAGTGAAGGGACAGGGGGCCCCACAGATACGCAGTATTTT,CAISEGTGGPTDTQYF
TRBJ2-5,-,TRBV19,-,TGTGCCAGTAGTCCCGGCAGGGCGGGACAAGAGACCCAGTACTTC,CASSPGRAGQETQYF
TRBJ1-2,-,TRBV5-1,TRBD1,TGCGCCAGCAGCTTAGGGGACAGGGACTACTATGGCTACACCTTC,CASSLGDRDYYGYTF